This record covers a single T cell receptor (beta chain). Per the study methods: Nucleated cell counts were estimated from reference gene primer amplification. The repertoire was sequenced with immunoSEQ multiplex PCR; TCRdb's copy has only in-frame clones and lacks some. Clone size and V and J calls were adopted from that table, with D and trimming inferred from the DNA. Of more than 50,000 clones detected, 75% to 95% appear once; the ten largest clones hold more than 15%. V lost 3 bases to trimming and J lost 0 bases, with 5 bases between them. The CDR3 extends over 14 amino acids. The germline V gene encodes CDR1 SGHTA and CDR2 FQGTGA. This sample was taken from a study of blood T cell repertoires in COVID-19. Study-wide context: Researchers got acute and convalescent COVID-19 samples from the United States, Italy and Spain.

Specimen: peripheral blood. The clonotype originates from a man at least 80 years old with acute or convalescent COVID-19. The chain links TRBV7-3 to TRBJ2-2, with unresolved D. CDR3 DNA: TGTGCCAGCAGCTTTACAGCGAACACCGGGGAGCTGTTTTTT. This translates into CASSFTANTGELFF.